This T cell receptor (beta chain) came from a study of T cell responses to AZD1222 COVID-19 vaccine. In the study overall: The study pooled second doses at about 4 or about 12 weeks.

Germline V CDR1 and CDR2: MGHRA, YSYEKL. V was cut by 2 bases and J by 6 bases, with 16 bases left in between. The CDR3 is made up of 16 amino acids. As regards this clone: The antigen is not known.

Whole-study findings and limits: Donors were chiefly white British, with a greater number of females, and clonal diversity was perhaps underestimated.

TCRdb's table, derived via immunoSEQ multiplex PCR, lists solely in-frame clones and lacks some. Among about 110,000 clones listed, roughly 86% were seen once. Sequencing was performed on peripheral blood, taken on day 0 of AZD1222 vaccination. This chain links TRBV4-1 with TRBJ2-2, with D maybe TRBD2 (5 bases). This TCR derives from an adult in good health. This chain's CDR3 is CASSQHLSRGPGELFF. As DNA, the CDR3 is TGCGCCAGCAGCCAACACCTAAGTCGAGGGCCCGGGGAGCTGTTTTTT.